The sample holds one count of the clone carrying this T cell receptor beta chain. CDR3 length equals 16 residues. CDR1 SGHAT and CDR2 FQNNGV come from the germline V gene. Trimming stripped 3 bases from V and 7 bases from J, with 21 bases between. The record originates from a study of blood T cell repertoires in COVID-19. TCRdb keeps only in-frame clones here, not all; method: immunoSEQ multiplex PCR. The sample yields over 85,000 clones, roughly 87% seen once. This sequence joins TRBV11-2 and TRBJ1-2; tentatively, D is TRBD1 (6 bases). The clonotype was recovered from a male donor with acute or convalescent COVID-19. The sequencing sample was made of peripheral blood. CDR3 bases: TGTGCCAGCAGCTTTGGACAGTCGCGGGAGCTTGGTGGCTACACCTTC. It is translated as CASSFGQSRELGGYTF.